This paragraph reports one T cell receptor beta chain. The sample is drawn from a study of blood T cell repertoires in COVID-19. In the authors' workflow: Reference gene primers were amplified, and this amplification served to estimate nucleated cell counts. Measured with immunoSEQ multiplex PCR; TCRdb has only the in-frame clones, and not every one. D and trimming were read from the DNA, whereas the V and J calls and clone size are those reported in that table. The profile shows hundreds of thousands of clones, roughly 85% of them singletons. The CDR3 sequence is 14 residues long. Germline V CDR1 and CDR2: SNHLY, FYNNEI. V was cut by 8 bases and J by 2 bases, with 16 bases left in between.

The sequenced sample was PBMCs or T cells enriched from blood (not recorded which). The chain is built from TRBV2 and TRBJ2-7; TRBD1 might be the D (5 bases). The receptor was derived from a man between 40 and 49 years old who had recovered from COVID-19. CDR3 DNA sequence: TGTGCCAGCCTTCCAGGGTTGGCAACCTACGAGCAGTACTTC. Its translation: CASLPGLATYEQYF. Complete variable domain (other parts from reference TRBV2 and TRBJ2-7): EPEVTQTPSHQVTQMGQEVILRCVPISNHLYFYWYRQILGQKVEFLVSFYNNEISEKSEIFDDQFSVERPDGSNFTLKIRSTKLEDSAMYFCASLPGLATYEQYFGPGTRLTVT.